This record covers a single T cell receptor beta chain. Germline V CDR1 and CDR2: SGHTA, FQGNSA. This CDR3 comprises 12 residues. The J segment lost 8 bases and the V segment lost 4 bases, leaving 3 bases of the junction unmatched. The sample is drawn from a study of blood T cell repertoires in COVID-19. Study at large: Sites in the United States, Italy and Spain provided acute and convalescent COVID-19 samples.

Some clones are missing from TCRdb's copy, which holds only in-frame ones; the method was immunoSEQ multiplex PCR. The sample has roughly 98,000 clones, over 80% seen once. The clonotype comes from an older woman with active COVID-19. The rearrangement links TRBV7-2 to TRBJ1-2; TRBD1 matches at 8 bases. Input material: peripheral blood. The CDR3 reads CASSSRGQGYTF. The CDR3 DNA follows: TGTGCCAGCAGCTCCAGGGGGCAAGGCTACACCTTC.